This is a list of T cell receptor beta chains from one sample in a study of T cell repertoires in ileal Crohn's disease. The table came from immunoSEQ multiplex PCR; TCRdb's copy has only in-frame clones and leaves some out. The sample includes approximately 13,000 clones, 84% of them seen just once. Sequencing was carried out using ileal tissue. These receptors originate from an adult with Crohn's disease. Both conserved end residues are part of each CDR3. Fields, in order: V gene, D gene, J gene, clone size, CDR3 protein, CDR3 DNA. D genes are given only for firm matches. Expanded clones get a size class; other rows say once, few or many, or leave the size out.

TRBV5-4	TRBD1	TRBJ2-7	NA	CASSFTGGDEQYF	TGTGCCAGCAGTTTCACAGGGGGCGACGAGCAGTACTTC
TRBV4-1	NA	TRBJ1-2	NA	CASSQDGFYGYTF	TGCGCCAGCAGCCAAGATGGCTTCTATGGCTACACCTTC
TRBV5-4	TRBD2	TRBJ2-1	NA	CASSPAFLAGARNEQFF	TGTGCCAGCAGCCCCGCGTTCCTAGCGGGGGCCCGCAATGAGCAGTTCTTC
TRBV19	TRBD2	TRBJ2-7	once	CASSHRTSGPSYEQYF	TGTGCCAGTAGTCACAGGACTAGCGGGCCTTCCTACGAGCAGTACTTC
TRBV9	NA	TRBJ2-5	NA	CASSPGGQRQETQYF	TGTGCCAGCAGCCCAGGAGGACAGAGACAAGAGACCCAGTACTTC
TRBV6-4	NA	TRBJ2-1	few	CASSMDEGVRDEQFF	TGTGCCAGCAGTATGGACGAGGGGGTAAGGGATGAGCAGTTCTTC
TRBV10-3	TRBD1	TRBJ1-6	NA	CAIRAGQGNSPLHF	TGTGCCATCAGGGCGGGACAGGGTAATTCACCCCTCCACTTT
TRBV27	TRBD2	TRBJ2-7	NA	CASGRPGLADEQYF	TGTGCCAGCGGAAGACCGGGACTAGCGGACGAGCAGTACTTC
TRBV10-3	TRBD1	TRBJ1-2	NA	CAIKGTGEDGYTF	TGTGCCATCAAGGGGACAGGGGAGGATGGCTACACCTTC
TRBV11-2	NA	TRBJ2-7	few	CASSRDSHYEQYF	TGTGCCAGCAGTCGGGACTCCCACTACGAGCAGTACTTC
TRBV23-1	NA	TRBJ1-5	NA	CASSSGTPPGVENNQPQHF	TGCGCCAGCAGTTCCGGGACACCGCCTGGGGTTGAAAACAATCAGCCCCAGCATTTT
TRBV5-8	TRBD1	TRBJ1-1	NA	CASSWPTGAAFF	TGTGCCAGCAGTTGGCCGACAGGGGCAGCTTTCTTT
TRBV27	NA	TRBJ2-5	NA	CASSRGSLGQYQETQYF	TGTGCCAGCAGCCGAGGATCCTTGGGGCAGTACCAAGAGACCCAGTACTTC
TRBV11-1	TRBD1	TRBJ2-7	NA	CASSRGQGAPYEQYF	TGTGCCAGCAGCCGAGGACAGGGGGCGCCCTACGAGCAGTACTTC
TRBV28	TRBD1	TRBJ1-5	NA	CASSPPRGSNQPQHF	TGTGCCAGCAGTCCTCCCAGGGGGAGCAATCAGCCCCAGCATTTT
TRBV28	TRBD1	TRBJ2-7	once	CASKDRALSYEQYF	TGTGCCAGCAAAGACAGGGCACTCTCCTACGAGCAGTACTTC